The entry that follows covers one TCR beta chain sequence. Single viable CD3+CD4+CD8-CD45RO+ cells were sorted as the memory CD4+ T cells. Positive selection with CD4 microbeads enriched total CD4+ T cells. The sample belongs to a study of memory CD4+ T cells and cytomegalovirus serostatus. Methods used by the authors: Out-of-frame sequences were removed, leaving some 2 million distinct TCRbeta sequences. TCRdb's copy holds only in-frame clones and misses some; the assay was immunoSEQ multiplex PCR. V, J and clone size were drawn from that table, and D and trimming were deduced from the DNA. The sample records about 39,000 clones, 75% to 80% being singletons. The germline V gene has CDR1 SEHNR and CDR2 FQNEAQ (reference sequence). CDR3 length equals 16 residues. The V segment lost 1 base and the J segment 3 bases; nucleotides outside the gene matches: 3.

The clonotype originates from an adult in good health and CMV-seronegative. The sample was memory CD4+ T cells from blood. V gene TRBV7-9 combines with J gene TRBJ2-2; 9 nucleotides match TRBD1. CDR3: CASSLVRTGDTGELFF. CDR3 DNA: TGTGCCAGCAGCTTAGTCCGGACAGGGGACACCGGGGAGCTGTTTTTT.